The subject of this entry is one T cell receptor (beta chain). The antigen is unknown. This entry belongs to a study of T-cell memory formation after mild COVID-19. Study-level findings and limits: Cross-reactive memory apparently joined, as some responding clones appeared in pre-infection memory.

TCRdb independently ran MiXCR on the 5' RACE reads; one entry per CDR3 protein. Among about 250,000 distinct CDR3 sequences listed, 15% were seen once. The material sequenced was PBMCs or a T cell subset sorted from them (not recorded which). The receptor comes from an adult woman who had mild COVID-19 (a few samples of this study predate the infection). Cell type and time point are not known.

CDR3 bases: TGTGCCAGCAGTCGACAGTTGGGGAACACTGAAGCTTTCTTT. This codes for CASSRQLGNTEAFF. This chain joins TRBV12-3 or TRBV12-4 and TRBJ1-1, with a possible D match to TRBD1 (5 bases). CDR3 length: 14 amino acids. Trimming took 5 bases from V and 1 from J, leaving 11 bases between them.